Given below is one T cell receptor beta chain in context. Its antigen is as yet unknown. This entry is derived from a study of response to subunit inactivated influenza vaccine. Findings and limits, study-wide: The authors suggested that every seasonal influenza vaccination recruits few new T cells.

TCRdb called the RT-PCR reads again in MiXCR, with one record for every CDR3 protein. This sample has over 800,000 distinct CDR3 sequences, with about 20% found just once. Germline V gives CDR1 SGHRS, CDR2 YFSETQ. The CDR3 covers 15 residues. V lost 0 bases to trimming and J lost 4 bases, with 11 bases between them. The chain employs TRBV5-1 and TRBJ2-4; D unresolved. This TCR was sampled from a man aged 50-60 years who received an inactivated influenza vaccine. The source was PBMCs from blood, collected roughly 5 days after vaccination. The CDR3 region is CASSLAFSEKNIQYF. In nucleotides, the CDR3 is TGCGCCAGCAGCTTGGCTTTTTCAGAGAAAAACATTCAGTACTTC.